Below are 32 T cell receptor beta chains sequenced from a single sample in a study of neurological immune-mediated disorders. One entry per CDR3 protein results from TCRdb running MiXCR on the 5' RACE reads. The sample holds about 60,000 distinct CDR3 sequences, around 10% seen once. Regarding time point: longitudinal time-point 1 (baseline). The sequenced material came from PBMCs. The receptor set was obtained from a male donor with HTLV-1-associated myelopathy (HAM/TSP).

This clonotype appeared many times. J is TRBJ2-7 and V is TRBV28; D assignment may be TRBD1 or TRBD2 (5 bases each). This CDR3 spans 12 amino acids. With 9 bases removed from V and 5 bases from J, the gap between germline ends came to 14 bases. Per germline, CDR1 MDHEN and CDR2 SYDVKM. The CDR3 region is CASLGAPHEQYF. In DNA form, the CDR3 reads TGTGCCAGTCTCGGGGCTCCCCACGAGCAGTACTTC.

This clonotype was observed at least ten times. V usage is TRBV12-3 or TRBV12-4 and J usage is TRBJ2-3, with D unclear. The CDR3 is 13 amino acids. Deletions cut 3 bases from V and 2 bases from J, with 6 bases between. The CDR3 bases are TGTGCCAGCAGTTTCCCCGCCACAGATACGCAGTATTTT. Protein sequence: CASSFPATDTQYF.

In its sample, this clonotype was seen many times. The J gene is TRBJ1-2, the V gene TRBV3-1, with TRBD1 as a possible D gene (6 bases). V was pared by 0 bases and J by 8 bases, with 19 bases between. Germline assignment: CDR1 LGHDT and CDR2 YNNKEL (reference sequence). The CDR3 loop spans 16 amino acids. CDR3 loop: CASSQEWETGIYGYTF. The CDR3, as DNA: TGTGCCAGCAGCCAAGAATGGGAAACAGGGATCTACGGCTACACCTTC.

This clonotype has ten or more counts. The chain uses TRBV5-1 and TRBJ2-7; D may match TRBD1 or TRBD2 (6 bases each). The V end was cut by 1 base, the J end by 4 bases, with 15 bases between. Per the germline V gene, CDR1 is SGHRS and CDR2 is YFSETQ. The CDR3 is made up of 15 amino acids. Here the CDR3 DNA reads TGCGCCAGCAGCTTGTTCGGGGGCCTTGGATACGAGCAGTACTTC. This codes for CASSLFGGLGYEQYF.

This clonotype was seen ten or more times. V gene TRBV5-1 combines with J gene TRBJ1-4, with 8 bases fitting TRBD1. The V and J ends lost 2 bases and 4 bases, in that order; junction bases with no gene match: 4. Germline V gives CDR1 SGHRS, CDR2 YFSETQ. The CDR3 extends over 15 amino acids. The CDR3: CASSFTGGGNEKLFF. The CDR3, as DNA: TGCGCCAGCAGCTTCACAGGGGGAGGTAATGAAAAACTGTTTTTT.

The sample holds many counts of this clonotype. This chain joins TRBV7-2 and TRBJ2-5; 9 bases are shared with TRBD1. Germline CDR1 SGHTA, CDR2 FQGNSA. The CDR3 totals 15 residues. The J segment lost 5 bases and the V segment lost 5 bases, leaving 9 bases of the junction unmatched. The CDR3: CASSARTGAWETQYF. In nucleotides, the CDR3 is TGTGCCAGCAGCGCCCGGACAGGGGCCTGGGAGACCCAGTACTTC.

This chain uses TRBV6-6 with TRBJ1-4, with a tentative D call TRBD1 (6 bases). CDR1 and CDR2 from the germline V gene are MNHNY and SVGAGI (reference sequence). This CDR3 contains 15 residues. V lost 7 bases, J lost 4 bases, and 16 bases lay in between. The CDR3 is CASKQQGPGNEKLFF. CDR3 nucleotides: TGTGCCAGCAAACAACAGGGTCCGGGTAATGAAAAACTGTTTTTT.

This clonotype was counted at least ten times. This chain connects TRBV29-1 to TRBJ2-4; D gene uncertain. Germline V lookup: CDR1 SQVTM, CDR2 ANQGSEA. V was pared by 0 bases and J by 9 bases, with 6 bases between. This CDR3 is built from 11 residues. Here the CDR3 DNA reads TGCAGCGTTGAAGAGGTTTCCATTCAGTACTTC. It is translated as CSVEEVSIQYF.

At least ten counts were recorded for this clonotype. This chain uses TRBV28 with TRBJ2-5, with TRBD1 matching 9 bases. The trim removed 3 bases at V and 5 bases at J, leaving 1 base unmatched. The CDR3 runs 13 residues. CDR1 and CDR2 from the germline V gene are MDHEN and SYDVKM. In nucleotides, the CDR3 is TGTGCCAGCAGTTTCGGGACAGGGGAGACCCAGTACTTC. Translation gives CASSFGTGETQYF.

The chain couples TRBV5-1 to TRBJ1-1; D is unclear. Per germline, CDR1 SGHRS and CDR2 YFSETQ. V lost 0 bases and J lost 14, with 11 bases in between. This CDR3 region has 11 residues. For the CDR3, the DNA is TGCGCCAGCAGCTTGGACATGGTGCAGTTCTTT. This gives the protein CASSLDMVQFF. Based on the CDR3 plus reference TRBV5-1 and TRBJ1-1, the full variable domain is KAGVTQTPRYLIKTRGQQVTLSCSPISGHRSVSWYQQTPGQGLQFLFEYFSETQRNKGNFPGRFSGRQFSNSRSEMNVSTLELGDSALYLCASSLDMVQFFGQGTRLTVV.

This clonotype was found many times. The J gene is TRBJ2-1, the V gene TRBV20-1; TRBD2 aligns across 15 bases. Looked up from germline, CDR1 is DFQATT and CDR2 is SNEGSKA (reference sequence). The CDR3 totals 15 residues. V dropped 3 bases and J dropped 3; count of bases not matched to a gene: 0. The CDR3: CSARGLAGGYNEQFF. In DNA form, the CDR3 reads TGCAGTGCTAGGGGACTAGCGGGGGGCTACAATGAGCAGTTCTTC.

In its sample, this clonotype was seen many times. A junction end diverges from the germline sequence, so it may reflect a read error. V gene TRBV7-7 combines with J gene TRBJ2-7, with 9 positions matching TRBD1. Germline values: CDR1 SSHAT, CDR2 FNYEAQ (reference sequence). CDR3 length: 15 residues. The CDR3 coding sequence is TGTGCTAGCAGCTTAGAACAGGGGGCGGGTTACGAGCAGTACTTC. Amino acids: CASSLEQGAGYEQYF.

CDR3 sequence (DNA): TGCGCCAGCAGCAACTCAGGGGGCGCAGGAAACACCATATATTTT. It yields the protein CASSNSGGAGNTIYF. The J gene is TRBJ1-3, the V gene TRBV5-1; 8 positions match TRBD1. CDR1 is SGHRS and CDR2 is YFSETQ in the germline V gene. V was pared by 4 bases and J by 4 bases, with 7 bases of the junction left unmatched. The CDR3 covers 15 residues.

This clonotype has at least ten counts. The chain links TRBV7-9 to TRBJ2-1; a weak D match, TRBD1 (5 bases). The ends were cut back, 2 bases at V and 8 bases at J, with 19 bases in the middle. The CDR3 runs 16 residues. Germline CDR1 reads SEHNR; CDR2 reads FQNEAQ (reference sequence). The CDR3 bases are TGTGCCAGCAGCTTACGCCCAGGGTCGTCTATGGATGAGCAGTTCTTC. Amino acids: CASSLRPGSSMDEQFF.

This clonotype was observed at least ten times. The chain is built from TRBV2 and TRBJ1-1; D unresolved. The V gene lost 5 bases and the J gene lost 4 bases, with 5 bases spanning the gap. CDR3 length: 11 residues. Germline V gene sequence: CDR1 SNHLY, CDR2 FYNNEI. CDR3 nucleotide sequence: TGTGCCAGCAGTCCGGGCACTGAAGCTTTCTTT. Residues: CASSPGTEAFF. The full variable domain, with the rest looked up from reference TRBV2 and TRBJ1-1, is EPEVTQTPSHQVTQMGQEVILRCVPISNHLYFYWYRQILGQKVEFLVSFYNNEISEKSEIFDDQFSVERPDGSNFTLKIRSTKLEDSAMYFCASSPGTEAFFGQGTRLTVV.

This clonotype was seen at least ten times. V is TRBV5-1 and J is TRBJ1-2; TRBD1 matches 10 bases. CDR3 length: 14 residues. Per germline, CDR1 SGHRS and CDR2 YFSETQ. Trimming took 4 bases from V and 8 from J; bases not matched to a gene: 8. DNA of the CDR3: TGCGCCAGCAGCACGCCGGGACAGGGGAAAGGCTACACCTTC. Protein product: CASSTPGQGKGYTF.

This clonotype was recorded at least ten times. V is TRBV4-1 and J is TRBJ1-5; D ambiguous. Trimming removed 0 bases from V and 5 bases from J, with 5 bases in between. Per the germline V gene, CDR1 is MGHRA and CDR2 is YSYEKL. The CDR3 sequence is 13 residues long. CDR3 DNA sequence: TGCGCCAGCAGCCAAGATCCTTATCAGCCCCAGCATTTT. This sequence encodes CASSQDPYQPQHF.

Ten or more counts support this clonotype. Written as DNA, the CDR3 is TGTGCCAGCAGAACGAGGGCGGGGGGGAGCGCAGATACGCAGTATTTT. This encodes CASRTRAGGSADTQYF. The J gene is TRBJ2-3, the V gene TRBV6-2 or TRBV6-3; TRBD2 aligns across 9 bases. Germline trimming cut 6 bases from V and 4 bases from J; bases unmatched to any gene: 11. The CDR3 has 16 residues. The V gene's germline CDR1 is MNHEY and CDR2 SVGEGT.

Many counts were recorded for this clonotype. For the CDR3, the DNA is TGCGCCAGCAGCTTGGCACAAACGAACACTGAAGCTTTCTTT. Its translation: CASSLAQTNTEAFF. J is TRBJ1-1 and V is TRBV5-1, with D unresolved. CDR1 and CDR2 from the germline V gene are SGHRS and YFSETQ. V lost 0 bases and J 1 base, leaving 7 bases between the germline ends. The CDR3 covers 14 residues.

At least ten counts were recorded for this clonotype. V gene TRBV5-5 combines with J gene TRBJ1-2, with unresolved D. The CDR3 contains 14 residues. Germline V gene data show CDR1 as SGHKS and CDR2 as YYEKEE (reference sequence). The V end lost 4 bases, the J end lost 4 bases, and 14 bases lay between the germline ends. This CDR3 is CASSPLSASYGYTF. In DNA form, the CDR3 reads TGTGCCAGCAGCCCCCTTTCGGCCTCCTATGGCTACACCTTC.

This clonotype was detected ten times or more. The chain couples TRBV3-1 to TRBJ1-2, with no clear D. Germline loops: CDR1 LGHDT, CDR2 YNNKEL (reference sequence). The CDR3 has 13 amino acids. V was trimmed by 2 bases and J by 7 bases, leaving 11 bases between them. The CDR3 region is CASSQRLEGGYTF. Written as DNA, the CDR3 is TGTGCCAGCAGCCAAAGGCTCGAGGGTGGCTACACCTTC.

This clonotype was seen many times. The genes are TRBV7-9 and TRBJ2-5; unclear D gene. V was trimmed by 5 bases and J by 2 bases, leaving 12 bases between them. The germline V gene has CDR1 SEHNR and CDR2 FQNEAQ (reference sequence). The CDR3 is 14 amino acids. CDR3 loop: CASSPGPNQETQYF. The CDR3 DNA is TGTGCCAGCAGCCCCGGGCCTAATCAAGAGACCCAGTACTTC.

This clonotype was found many times. The V and J genes are TRBV7-8 and TRBJ1-4, with D hard to call. Per germline, CDR1 SGHVS and CDR2 FQNEAQ. The CDR3 loop spans 12 amino acids. V gave up 0 bases and J gave up 8 bases, with 4 bases separating them. CDR3: CASSLADEKLFF. Here the CDR3 DNA reads TGTGCCAGCAGCTTAGCTGACGAAAAACTGTTTTTT.

At least ten counts were recorded for this clonotype. This rearrangement joins TRBV5-6 to TRBJ2-2, with D possibly matching TRBD2 (7 bases). The CDR3 contains 16 residues. Germline lookup yields CDR1 SGHDT and CDR2 YYEEEE. Trimming shortened V by 3 bases and J by 6 bases, and 18 bases separated the two germline ends. This chain's CDR3 is CASSYNLRGGAGELFF. DNA for the CDR3: TGTGCCAGCAGCTATAATCTGAGGGGGGGAGCCGGGGAGCTGTTTTTT.

This clonotype occurred many times. The chain is built from TRBV12-3 or TRBV12-4 and TRBJ2-2; D is undetermined. Trimming shortened V by 6 bases and J by 7 bases, and 6 bases separated the two germline ends. The CDR3 loop spans 11 amino acids. The CDR3 is CASSRGGELFF. The DNA for the CDR3 is TGTGCCAGCAGCAGAGGCGGGGAGCTGTTTTTT.

This clonotype has at least ten counts. The chain uses TRBV10-3 and TRBJ1-5; perhaps TRBD1 as D (5 bases). Trimming took 2 bases from V and 4 from J, leaving 9 bases between them. Germline V lookup: CDR1 ENHRY, CDR2 SYGVKD. The CDR3 runs 14 residues. The CDR3 bases are TGTGCCATCAGTGAGATGGGGGGGAATCAGCCCCAGCATTTT. Translation: CAISEMGGNQPQHF.

With regard to this clonotype: A clone one base away is much larger, so this may be a read error. J is TRBJ1-5 and V is TRBV3-1; D gene unclear. Germline V gene data show CDR1 as LGHDT and CDR2 as YNNKEL (reference sequence). The CDR3 runs 15 residues. CDR3 in amino acids: CASNQSGVAGQPQHF. The CDR3 DNA reads as TGTGCCAGCAACCAATCGGGCGTGGCGGGTCAGCCCCAGCATTTT.

This clonotype was seen at least ten times. The CDR3 DNA reads as TGTGCCAGCAGCCCCGCCCTTCCCGGGACAGGGCAGTTCTTC. Translated, it gives CASSPALPGTGQFF. The chain carries TRBV7-9 and TRBJ2-1, with 8 bases identical to TRBD1. V shed 5 bases and J 12 bases; nucleotides not matched to a gene: 12. The CDR3 runs 14 residues. Looked up from germline, CDR1 is SEHNR and CDR2 is FQNEAQ (reference sequence). Supplemented by reference TRBV7-9 and TRBJ2-1, the full variable domain reads DTGVSQNPRHKITKRGQNVTFRCDPISEHNRLYWYRQTLGQGPEFLTYFQNEAQLEKSRLLSDRFSAERPKGSFSTLEIQRTEQGDSAMYLCASSPALPGTGQFFGPGTRLTVL.

The chain joins TRBV29-1 to TRBJ2-1, with 14 bases fitting TRBD2. This CDR3 spans 17 amino acids. The germline CDR1 and CDR2 sequences are SQVTM and ANQGSEA. The trim removed 3 bases at V and 4 bases at J, leaving 8 bases unmatched. The CDR3 loop reads CSVEGTSGSRGYNEQFF. The CDR3 DNA sequence: TGCAGCGTTGAGGGGACTAGCGGGAGTAGAGGGTACAATGAGCAGTTCTTC.

The rearrangement joins TRBV20-1 to TRBJ2-7, with TRBD1 as a possible D gene (6 bases). Trimming pared 3 bases from V and 5 bases from J, leaving 14 bases between. Per germline, CDR1 DFQATT and CDR2 SNEGSKA (reference sequence). CDR3 length: 13 residues. Here the CDR3 reads CSASHTGLDEQYF. In DNA form, the CDR3 reads TGCAGTGCTAGCCATACAGGGCTGGACGAGCAGTACTTC.

This clonotype occurred many times. The rearrangement links TRBV5-1 to TRBJ2-5, with D perhaps TRBD1 (8 bases). CDR1 and CDR2 (germline): SGHRS, YFSETQ. CDR3 size: 17 residues. V was trimmed by 4 bases and J by 9 bases, leaving 28 bases between them. CDR3 loop: CASSHPIDRGGLQAQYF. Written as DNA, the CDR3 is TGCGCCAGCAGCCACCCTATTGACAGGGGAGGGCTTCAGGCCCAGTACTTC.

This clonotype has at least ten counts. CDR3 coding DNA: TGCAGTGCTAGCCACAGACAGGGGAAACCCTACGAGCAGTACTTC. This codes for CSASHRQGKPYEQYF. The chain uses TRBV20-1 and TRBJ2-7; 8 bases line up with TRBD1. Germline V gene sequence: CDR1 DFQATT, CDR2 SNEGSKA (reference sequence). Trimming removed 3 bases from V and 2 bases from J; junction bases left unmatched: 9. This CDR3 contains 15 residues.